The rows below give T cell receptor beta chains drawn from one sample of a study of CD4 T cells in relation to SARS-CoV-2 and coronaviruses. The protocol was immunoSEQ multiplex PCR, while the TCRdb copy is restricted to in-frame clones and leaves out a portion. The data contain 55,000 to 70,000 clones, over 85% of them singletons. Sequencing input: naive CD4+ T cells from PBMCs. Source of these receptors: a human donor in good health. CDR3s include the opening cysteine and the closing phenylalanine or tryptophan. The D gene is left open where the match is weak.

CDR3aa: CASSPFRNGDNEQYF; CDR3nt: TGTGCCAGCTCACCATTTAGGAACGGGGACAACGAGCAGTACTTC; d_gene: .; j_gene: TRBJ2-7; v_gene: TRBV18
CDR3aa: CASRPPGQNPTQYF; CDR3nt: TGTGCCAGCAGGCCTCCGGGACAGAACCCTACGCAGTACTTC; d_gene: TRBD1; j_gene: TRBJ2-7; v_gene: TRBV6-2/TRBV6-3
CDR3aa: CASSLKGGEDYGYTF; CDR3nt: TGCGCCAGCAGCTTAAAAGGGGGCGAGGACTATGGCTACACCTTC; d_gene: TRBD1; j_gene: TRBJ1-2; v_gene: TRBV5-1
CDR3aa: CASSPSPSNTYEQYF; CDR3nt: TGCGCCAGCAGCCCAAGCCCATCGAATACCTACGAGCAGTACTTC; d_gene: .; j_gene: TRBJ2-7; v_gene: TRBV5-1
CDR3aa: CASSQDVEGEQYF; CDR3nt: TGTGCCAGCAGCCAAGACGTCGAGGGCGAGCAGTACTTC; d_gene: .; j_gene: TRBJ2-7; v_gene: TRBV3-1/TRBV3-2
CDR3aa: CASSPNRVSNTGELFF; CDR3nt: TGTGCCAGCAGTCCTAACAGGGTCTCGAACACCGGGGAGCTGTTTTTT; d_gene: .; j_gene: TRBJ2-2; v_gene: TRBV2
CDR3aa: CASSIRGSLASNSPLHF; CDR3nt: TGTGCCAGTAGTATACGGGGCAGCCTGGCCTCTAATTCACCCCTCCACTTT; d_gene: .; j_gene: TRBJ1-6; v_gene: TRBV19
CDR3aa: CASSLGGRGDIQYF; CDR3nt: TGCGCCAGCAGCCTTGGGGGGCGGGGGGACATTCAGTACTTC; d_gene: TRBD2; j_gene: TRBJ2-4; v_gene: TRBV4-1
CDR3aa: CASSYHGGGELFF; CDR3nt: TGTGCCAGCAGCTACCATGGGGGCGGGGAGCTGTTTTTT; d_gene: .; j_gene: TRBJ2-2; v_gene: TRBV5-4
CDR3aa: CASSVGVTGELFF; CDR3nt: TGTGCCAGCAGCGTAGGGGTCACCGGGGAGCTGTTTTTT; d_gene: .; j_gene: TRBJ2-2; v_gene: TRBV9
CDR3aa: CASSPEGSDTQYF; CDR3nt: TGTGCCAGCAGTCCTGAGGGGTCAGATACGCAGTATTTT; d_gene: .; j_gene: TRBJ2-3; v_gene: TRBV6-5
CDR3aa: CASSLELPDTQYF; CDR3nt: TGCGCCAGCAGCTTGGAGTTGCCAGATACGCAGTATTTT; d_gene: .; j_gene: TRBJ2-3; v_gene: TRBV5-1
CDR3aa: CASSLTGNYGYTF; CDR3nt: TGTGCCAGTAGCCTGACAGGCAACTATGGCTACACCTTC; d_gene: .; j_gene: TRBJ1-2; v_gene: TRBV19
CDR3aa: CASSKNRLQETQYF; CDR3nt: TGTGCCAGCAGCAAAAATAGGTTACAAGAGACCCAGTACTTC; d_gene: .; j_gene: TRBJ2-5; v_gene: TRBV7-2
CDR3aa: CATAFGGRTDTQYF; CDR3nt: TGTGCCACCGCGTTCGGAGGAAGAACAGATACGCAGTATTTT; d_gene: .; j_gene: TRBJ2-3; v_gene: TRBV2
CDR3aa: CASSQGADRAGEKLFF; CDR3nt: TGTGCCAGCAGCCAAGGAGCCGACAGGGCTGGTGAAAAACTGTTTTTT; d_gene: TRBD1; j_gene: TRBJ1-4; v_gene: TRBV6-2/TRBV6-3
CDR3aa: CASSLRSGGSYNEQFF; CDR3nt: TGTGCCAGCAGCTTGAGGTCGGGAGGTTCCTACAATGAGCAGTTCTTC; d_gene: TRBD2; j_gene: TRBJ2-1; v_gene: TRBV11-2
CDR3aa: CASSLVSRWDTGELFF; CDR3nt: TGCGCCAGCAGCCTTGTCAGCAGGTGGGACACCGGGGAGCTGTTTTTT; d_gene: .; j_gene: TRBJ2-2; v_gene: TRBV4-3
CDR3aa: CATTLDGTYEQYF; CDR3nt: TGTGCCACCACCCTGGACGGAACCTACGAGCAGTACTTC; d_gene: .; j_gene: TRBJ2-7; v_gene: TRBV28
CDR3aa: CASSGRTGLDNEQFF; CDR3nt: TGTGCCAGCAGCGGGCGGACGGGGCTGGACAATGAGCAGTTCTTC; d_gene: .; j_gene: TRBJ2-1; v_gene: TRBV5-4